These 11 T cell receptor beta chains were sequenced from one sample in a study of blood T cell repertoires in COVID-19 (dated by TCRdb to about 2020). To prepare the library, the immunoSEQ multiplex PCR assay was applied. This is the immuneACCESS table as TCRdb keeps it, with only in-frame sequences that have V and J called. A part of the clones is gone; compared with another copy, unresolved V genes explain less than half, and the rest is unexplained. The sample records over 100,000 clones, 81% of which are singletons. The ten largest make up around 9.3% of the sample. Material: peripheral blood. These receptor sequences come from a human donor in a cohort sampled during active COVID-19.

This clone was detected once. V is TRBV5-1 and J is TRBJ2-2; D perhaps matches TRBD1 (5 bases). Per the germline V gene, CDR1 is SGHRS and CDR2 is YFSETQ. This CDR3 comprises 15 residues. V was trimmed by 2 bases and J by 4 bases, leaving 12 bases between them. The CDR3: CASSLAGIGTGELFF. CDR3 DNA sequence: TGCGCCAGCAGCTTAGCAGGGATTGGCACCGGGGAGCTGTTTTTT.

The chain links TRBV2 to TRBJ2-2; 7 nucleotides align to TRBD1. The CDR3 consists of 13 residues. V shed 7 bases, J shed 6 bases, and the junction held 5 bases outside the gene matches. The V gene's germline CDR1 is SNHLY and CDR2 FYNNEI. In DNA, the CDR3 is TGTGCCAGCACAAGACAGGGAGCCGGGGAGCTGTTTTTT. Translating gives CASTRQGAGELFF.

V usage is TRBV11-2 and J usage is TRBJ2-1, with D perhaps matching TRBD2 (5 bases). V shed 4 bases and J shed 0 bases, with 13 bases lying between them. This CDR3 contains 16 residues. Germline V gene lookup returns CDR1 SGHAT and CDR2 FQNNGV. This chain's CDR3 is CASSSRGESSYNEQFF. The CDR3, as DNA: TGTGCCAGCAGCTCCCGTGGGGAGAGCTCCTACAATGAGCAGTTCTTC.

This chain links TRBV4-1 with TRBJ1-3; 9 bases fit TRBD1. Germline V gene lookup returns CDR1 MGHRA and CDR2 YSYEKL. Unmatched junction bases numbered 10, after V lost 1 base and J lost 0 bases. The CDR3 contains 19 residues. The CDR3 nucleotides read TGCGCCAGCAGCCAAGTACGCCGGGACAGGGCCCGCTCTGGAAACACCATATATTTT. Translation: CASSQVRRDRARSGNTIYF.

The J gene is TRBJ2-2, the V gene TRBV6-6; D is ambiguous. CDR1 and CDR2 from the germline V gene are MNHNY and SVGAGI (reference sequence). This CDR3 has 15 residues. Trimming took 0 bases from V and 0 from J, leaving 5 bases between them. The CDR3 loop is CASSYSQANTGELFF. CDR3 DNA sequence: TGTGCCAGCAGTTACTCCCAGGCGAACACCGGGGAGCTGTTTTTT.

The CDR3 region is CASSRTRLLETGELFF. The CDR3 bases are TGTGCCAGCAGCCGAACGAGGCTATTAGAAACCGGGGAGCTGTTTTTT. The rearrangement joins TRBV5-6 to TRBJ2-2; D remains unclear. CDR1 and CDR2 (germline): SGHDT, YYEEEE. The CDR3 spans 16 residues. Trimming pared 4 bases from V and 5 bases from J, leaving 18 bases between.

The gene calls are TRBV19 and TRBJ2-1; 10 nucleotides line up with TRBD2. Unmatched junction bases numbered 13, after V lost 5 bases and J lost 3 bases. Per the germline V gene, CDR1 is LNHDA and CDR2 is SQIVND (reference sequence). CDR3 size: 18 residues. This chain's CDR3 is CASSSWTSGRGGYNEQFF. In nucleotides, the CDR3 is TGTGCCAGTAGTTCTTGGACTAGCGGCCGCGGGGGCTACAATGAGCAGTTCTTC.

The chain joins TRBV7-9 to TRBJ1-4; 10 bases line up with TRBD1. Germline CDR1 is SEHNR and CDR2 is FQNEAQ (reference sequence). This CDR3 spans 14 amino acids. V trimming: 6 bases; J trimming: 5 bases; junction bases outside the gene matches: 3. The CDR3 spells CASRMGQGNEKLFF. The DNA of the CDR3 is TGTGCCAGCAGGATGGGACAGGGGAATGAAAAACTGTTTTTT.

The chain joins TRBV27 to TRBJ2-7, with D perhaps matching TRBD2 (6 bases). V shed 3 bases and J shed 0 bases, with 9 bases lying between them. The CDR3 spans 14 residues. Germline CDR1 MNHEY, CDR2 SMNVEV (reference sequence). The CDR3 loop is CASSFSGASYEQYF. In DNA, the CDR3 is TGTGCCAGCAGTTTTAGCGGAGCCTCCTACGAGCAGTACTTC.

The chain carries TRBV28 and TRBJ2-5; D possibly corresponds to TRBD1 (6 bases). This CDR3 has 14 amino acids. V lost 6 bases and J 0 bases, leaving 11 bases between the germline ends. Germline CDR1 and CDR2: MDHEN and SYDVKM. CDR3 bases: TGTGCCAGCAGGGGGGCGGGTCACCAAGAGACCCAGTACTTC. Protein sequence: CASRGAGHQETQYF. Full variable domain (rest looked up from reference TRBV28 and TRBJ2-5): DVKVTQSSRYLVKRTGEKVFLECVQDMDHENMFWYRQDPGLGLRLIYFSYDVKMKEKGDIPEGYSVSREKKERFSLILESASTNQTSMYLCASRGAGHQETQYFGPGTRLLVL.

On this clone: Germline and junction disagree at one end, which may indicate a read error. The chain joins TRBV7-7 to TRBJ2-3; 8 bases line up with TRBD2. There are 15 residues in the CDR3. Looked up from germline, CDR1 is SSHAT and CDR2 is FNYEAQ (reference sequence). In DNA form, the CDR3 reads TGTGCTAGCAGCTTAGCGGGGAGCTCCACAGATACGCAGTATTTT. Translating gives CASSLAGSSTDTQYF.